The T cell receptor (beta chain) under discussion was sequenced for a study of monozygotic twins with inflammatory bowel disease. On this clonotype: The antigen remains undetermined.

The template-switching step introduced UMIs that carried a 6-nucleotide sample barcode. For each CDR3 protein, TCRdb gives one entry from its re-call of the 5' RACE reads, without DNA. The sample's table shows around 200,000 distinct CDR3 sequences. CDR1 is MGHRA, CDR2 YSYEKL, per germline. This CDR3 has 14 residues. Findings of the study overall: A distinction between different T cell subtypes was not possible. Among IBD patients, TCRbeta diversity (inverse Simpson) was lower than in healthy co-twins.

The origin of this receptor is a human donor with ulcerative colitis or Crohn's disease, or a healthy co-twin of an affected twin (not recorded which). Sequencing used blood. The chain carries TRBV4-1 and TRBJ2-2. CDR3 in amino acids: CASTWGENTGELFF.